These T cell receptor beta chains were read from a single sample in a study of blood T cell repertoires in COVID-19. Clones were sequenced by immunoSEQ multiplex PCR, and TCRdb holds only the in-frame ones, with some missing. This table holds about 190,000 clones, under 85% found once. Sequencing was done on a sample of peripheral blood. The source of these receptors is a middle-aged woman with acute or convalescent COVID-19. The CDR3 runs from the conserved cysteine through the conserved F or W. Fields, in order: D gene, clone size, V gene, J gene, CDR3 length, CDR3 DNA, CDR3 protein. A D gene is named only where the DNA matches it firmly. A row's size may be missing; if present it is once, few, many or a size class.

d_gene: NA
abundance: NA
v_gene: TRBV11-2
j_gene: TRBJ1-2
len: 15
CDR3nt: TGTGCCAGCAGCTCTCGGGACACATTAAAGTATGGCTACACCTTC
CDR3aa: CASSSRDTLKYGYTF

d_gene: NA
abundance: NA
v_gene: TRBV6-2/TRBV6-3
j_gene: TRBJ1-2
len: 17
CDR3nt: TGTGCCAGCAGCCCCGCTGGGGCTCTCCGGTTCTACTATGGCTACACCTTC
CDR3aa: CASSPAGALRFYYGYTF

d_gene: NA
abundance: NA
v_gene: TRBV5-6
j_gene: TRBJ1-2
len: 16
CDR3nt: TGTGCCAGCAGCTTTGCCCCAAGAGGGAAAGGCTATGGCTACACCTTC
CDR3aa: CASSFAPRGKGYGYTF

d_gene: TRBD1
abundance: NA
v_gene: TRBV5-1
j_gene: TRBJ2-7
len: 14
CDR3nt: TGCGCCAGCAGCCCCGGACAGGAGGCCTACGAGCAGTACTTC
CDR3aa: CASSPGQEAYEQYF

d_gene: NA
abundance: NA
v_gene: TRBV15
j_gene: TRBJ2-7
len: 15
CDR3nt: TGTGCCACCAGCAGCCTCGAGACTCGCCCTACAGAGCAGTACTTC
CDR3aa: CATSSLETRPTEQYF

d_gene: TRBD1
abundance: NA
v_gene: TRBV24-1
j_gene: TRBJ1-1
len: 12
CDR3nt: TGTGCCGGACGGACAGGGGAGATTGAAGCTTTCTTT
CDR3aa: CAGRTGEIEAFF

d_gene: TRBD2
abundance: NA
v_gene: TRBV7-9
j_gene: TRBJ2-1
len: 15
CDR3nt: TGTGCCAGCAGCCTGGGACTAGCGATTAACAATGAGCAGTTCTTC
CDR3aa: CASSLGLAINNEQFF

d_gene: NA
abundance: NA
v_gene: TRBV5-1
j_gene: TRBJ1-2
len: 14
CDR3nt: TGCGCCAGCAGCGAACCAAGCGCCAACTATGGCTACACCTTC
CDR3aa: CASSEPSANYGYTF

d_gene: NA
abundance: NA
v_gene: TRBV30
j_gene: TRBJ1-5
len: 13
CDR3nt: TGTGCCTGGAGCACAGTGGACAATCAGCCCCAGCATTTT
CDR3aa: CAWSTVDNQPQHF

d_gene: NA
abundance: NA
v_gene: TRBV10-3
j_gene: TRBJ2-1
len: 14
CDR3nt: TGTGCCGGTTCGGCGGGCAGACGTAACAATGAGCAGTTCTTC
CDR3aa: CAGSAGRRNNEQFF

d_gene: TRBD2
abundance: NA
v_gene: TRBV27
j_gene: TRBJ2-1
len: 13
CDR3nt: TGTGCCAGCAGTTGGGACGTTGGCGGGAGCATGTTCTTC
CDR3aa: CASSWDVGGSMFF

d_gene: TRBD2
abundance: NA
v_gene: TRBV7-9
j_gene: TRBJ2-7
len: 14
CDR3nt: TGTGCCAGCAGCCAGACTAGCGCATCCTACGAGCAGTACTTC
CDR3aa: CASSQTSASYEQYF

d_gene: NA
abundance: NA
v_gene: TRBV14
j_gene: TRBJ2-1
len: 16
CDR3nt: TGTGCCAGCAGCCAAGATTTCTCGGGATCCTACAATGAGCAGTTCTTC
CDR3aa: CASSQDFSGSYNEQFF

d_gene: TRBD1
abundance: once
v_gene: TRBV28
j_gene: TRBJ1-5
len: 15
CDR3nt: TGTGCCAGCTGCCCGGGACAGGGAAAACATCAGCCCCAGCATTTT
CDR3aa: CASCPGQGKHQPQHF

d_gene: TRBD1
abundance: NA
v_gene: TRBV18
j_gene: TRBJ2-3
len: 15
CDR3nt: TGTGCCAGCTCTCTACCGGGACAGTACACAGATACGCAGTATTTT
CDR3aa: CASSLPGQYTDTQYF

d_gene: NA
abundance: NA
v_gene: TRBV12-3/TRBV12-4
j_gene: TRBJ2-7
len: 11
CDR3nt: TGTGCCAACCCACAGACATACGAGCAGTACTTC
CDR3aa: CANPQTYEQYF

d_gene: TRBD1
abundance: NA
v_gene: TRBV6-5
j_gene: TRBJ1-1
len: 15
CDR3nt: TGTGCCAGCAGGGGGGGACAGGCAGGGTACACTGAAGCTTTCTTT
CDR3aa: CASRGGQAGYTEAFF

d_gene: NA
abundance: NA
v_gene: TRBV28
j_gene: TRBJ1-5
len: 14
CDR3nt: TGTGCCATCAACCGGGTCGCACTCAATCAGCCCCAGCATTTT
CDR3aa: CAINRVALNQPQHF

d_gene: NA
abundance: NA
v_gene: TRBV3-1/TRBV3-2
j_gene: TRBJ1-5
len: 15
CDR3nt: TGTGCCAGCAGCCAGACTAATGCGGGGGCTCAGCCCCAGCATTTT
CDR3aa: CASSQTNAGAQPQHF